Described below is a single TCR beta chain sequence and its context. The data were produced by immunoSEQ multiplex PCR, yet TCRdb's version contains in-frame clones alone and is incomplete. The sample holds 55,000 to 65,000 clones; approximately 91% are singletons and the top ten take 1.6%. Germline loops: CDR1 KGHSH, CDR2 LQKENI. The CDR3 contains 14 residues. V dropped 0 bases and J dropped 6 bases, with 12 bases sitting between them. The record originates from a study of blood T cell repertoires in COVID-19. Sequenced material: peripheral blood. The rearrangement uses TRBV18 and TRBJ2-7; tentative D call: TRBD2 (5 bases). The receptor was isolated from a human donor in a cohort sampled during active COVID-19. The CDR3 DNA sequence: TGTGCCAGCTCACCACCTCAGAGGGTTTCCGAGCAGTACTTC. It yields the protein CASSPPQRVSEQYF.